The text below deals with one TCR beta chain. No antigen is known for it. This record belongs to a study of PD-1 blockade in classical Hodgkin lymphoma. Findings of the study overall: When set against healthy donors, newly diagnosed patients were reported to show lower baseline TCR diversity. By C4D1 there was a significant rise in CD4+ TCR diversity but not in CD8+ TCR diversity.

Each patient relapsed following autologous stem cell transplantation, and prior brentuximab vedotin exposure differed. Data came from immunoSEQ multiplex PCR; TCRdb stores just in-frame clones and leaves some out. The data contain 7,500 to 8,000 clones, about 86% of them singletons. Germline V lookup: CDR1 SEHNR, CDR2 FQNEAQ (reference sequence). V lost 2 bases and J lost 0, with 13 bases in between. This CDR3 comprises 16 residues. The sample was peripheral blood mononuclear cells (PBMCs), taken at baseline. The chain links TRBV7-9 to TRBJ1-1, with a weak D call TRBD1 (5 bases). The source of this sequence is a human donor with classical Hodgkin lymphoma. In DNA form, the CDR3 reads TGTGCCAGCAGCTTAATAGGGTGGGGGGTGAACACTGAAGCTTTCTTT. This sequence encodes CASSLIGWGVNTEAFF. The full variable domain, its missing parts supplied by reference TRBV7-9 and TRBJ1-1, is DTGVSQNPRHKITKRGQNVTFRCDPISEHNRLYWYRQTLGQGPEFLTYFQNEAQLEKSRLLSDRFSAERPKGSFSTLEIQRTEQGDSAMYLCASSLIGWGVNTEAFFGQGTRLTVV.